This T cell receptor (beta chain) was recorded in a study of blood T cell repertoires in COVID-19. Study as a whole: Whether acute or convalescent, the COVID-19 samples came from the United States, Italy and Spain. T cells, B-cell-depleted T cells, or PBMCs provided the cDNA or gDNA that served as material.

Assay used: immunoSEQ multiplex PCR; TCRdb lists only in-frame clones, some missing. The table has around 130,000 clones, 80% to 90% seen once. The V end lost 5 bases, the J end lost 2 bases, and 18 bases lay between the germline ends. The CDR3 is 16 residues long. Germline CDR1 LNHDA, CDR2 SQIVND (reference sequence). This TCR was sampled from a man between 60 and 75 years old with active or convalescent COVID-19. The chain joins TRBV19 to TRBJ2-5, with a weak D call TRBD1 (5 bases). Material for sequencing was peripheral blood. The CDR3 reads CASSFSPTGSQETQYF. The CDR3 bases are TGTGCCAGTAGTTTCAGCCCCACAGGCTCACAAGAGACCCAGTACTTC.